This entry describes one T cell receptor beta chain. The antigen is unknown. As every portion of the isolated RNA was reverse transcribed, the sequencing read expressed TCRB transcripts. Assay used: immunoSEQ multiplex PCR; TCRdb lists only in-frame clones, some missing. The sample has fewer than 350,000 clones; roughly a fifth are singletons. Each donor gave one heparinised blood draw averaging around 120 mL. In all sorted populations, purity surpassed 95%. The entry originates in a study of beta chain features in type 1 diabetes. Study conclusions and caveats: Insertion counts at VDJ junctions were lower in type 1 diabetes patients, who also showed more deletions there. The study found moderately but significantly shorter TCRB CDR3s in all four CD4+ subsets of Type 1 diabetes patients.

This CDR3 contains 15 residues. Germline CDR1 and CDR2: SNHLY and FYNNEI. V lost 3 bases and J lost 2, with 14 bases in between. This rearrangement joins TRBV2 to TRBJ2-7; perhaps TRBD2 as D (6 bases). This TCR came from a young woman in good health. The specimen sequenced was naive CD4+ T cells from blood. The CDR3 region is CASSEEGWGTYEQYF. The CDR3 DNA reads as TGTGCCAGCAGTGAGGAGGGGTGGGGGACCTACGAGCAGTACTTC. Combining the CDR3 with reference TRBV2 and TRBJ2-7 gives the whole variable domain EPEVTQTPSHQVTQMGQEVILRCVPISNHLYFYWYRQILGQKVEFLVSFYNNEISEKSEIFDDQFSVERPDGSNFTLKIRSTKLEDSAMYFCASSEEGWGTYEQYFGPGTRLTVT.